Listed below are T cell receptor beta chains from one sample, sequenced in a study of shared clonotypes between healthy human individuals. Repertoires were generated with immunoSEQ multiplex PCR, while TCRdb's copy carries only in-frame clones and drops some. The sample consists of millions of clones, around 94% of them appearing once. Sequencing was done on a sample of naive CD4+ T cells sorted from blood. Source of these receptors: a man aged 18 to 29 in good health. The CDR3 runs from the conserved cysteine through the conserved F or W. The D gene is left open where the match is weak. Where a row states a size, it is once, few, many or the class of an expanded clone; other rows omit it.

D gene,V gene,clone size,J gene,CDR3 protein,CDR3 DNA
-,TRBV5-8,-,TRBJ2-7,CASSLKGYYEQYF,TGTGCCAGCAGCTTGAAAGGGTATTACGAGCAGTACTTC
-,TRBV19,-,TRBJ1-5,CVEGVGQPQHF,TGCGTAGAAGGGGTAGGCCAGCCCCAGCATTTT
TRBD2,TRBV19,-,TRBJ2-1,CASSGRDEQFF,TGTGCCAGTAGCGGGAGGGATGAGCAGTTCTTC
-,TRBV2,-,TRBJ2-2,CASSGSGTHHTGELFF,TGTGCCAGCAGTGGTTCCGGGACCCACCACACCGGGGAGCTGTTTTTT
-,TRBV5-5,-,TRBJ1-5,CASSWDGDQPQHF,TGTGCCAGCAGCTGGGACGGAGATCAGCCCCAGCATTTT
-,TRBV30,-,TRBJ2-7,CAWRGGAAGYEQYF,TGTGCCTGGAGAGGAGGGGCCGCTGGTTACGAGCAGTACTTC
-,TRBV20-1,-,TRBJ1-2,CSALVFVNTF,TGCAGTGCGTTGGTTTTCGTCAACACCTTC
-,TRBV19,-,TRBJ1-5,CASSGGGGDNQPQHF,TGTGCCAGTAGTGGGGGAGGGGGTGACAATCAGCCCCAGCATTTT
-,TRBV5-1,once,TRBJ2-7,CASSLGGTLDYEQYF,TGCGCCAGCAGCTTGGGAGGGACACTTGACTACGAGCAGTACTTC
-,TRBV30,-,TRBJ1-1,CAWRQQGNTEAFF,TGTGCCTGGAGGCAACAGGGTAACACTGAAGCTTTCTTT
-,TRBV4-3,once,TRBJ2-1,CASSQTQGYEQFF,TGCGCCAGCAGCCAGACACAGGGATATGAGCAGTTCTTC
-,TRBV6-6,-,TRBJ2-7,CASSYLQGGEQYF,TGTGCCAGCAGTTACTTACAGGGTGGCGAGCAGTACTTC
-,TRBV5-1,once,TRBJ2-1,CASSLGTGKNYNEQFF,TGCGCCAGCAGCTTGGGAACAGGGAAAAACTACAATGAGCAGTTCTTC
-,TRBV16,-,TRBJ2-7,CASSQSTRGAAYEQYF,TGTGCCAGCAGCCAATCAACTCGGGGGGCAGCCTACGAGCAGTACTTC
TRBD1,TRBV29-1,-,TRBJ2-3,CSVGTGADTQYF,TGCAGCGTTGGGACAGGGGCAGATACGCAGTATTTT
-,TRBV18,-,TRBJ1-1,CASSPRRNTEAFF,TGTGCCAGCTCACCGAGGAGGAACACTGAAGCTTTCTTT
-,TRBV5-1,-,TRBJ2-4,CASSFRLDRPNIQYF,TGCGCCAGCAGCTTTCGCTTGGACAGACCAAACATTCAGTACTTC
-,TRBV6-5,-,TRBJ2-7,CASRNYLAYEQYF,TGTGCCAGCCGAAATTACCTGGCCTACGAGCAGTACTTC
-,TRBV19,-,TRBJ2-3,CATGRSSTDTQYF,TGTGCCACCGGACGGAGTAGCACAGATACGCAGTATTTT
-,TRBV7-2,-,TRBJ1-1,CASSLQGLMNTEAFF,TGTGCCAGCAGCCTTCAAGGATTGATGAACACTGAAGCTTTCTTT
-,TRBV30,-,TRBJ1-6,CAWSVEAGSPLHF,TGTGCCTGGAGTGTCGAGGCGGGTTCACCCCTCCACTTT
-,TRBV6-1,-,TRBJ1-1,CASTVEWVNTEAFF,TGTGCCAGCACCGTGGAGTGGGTGAACACTGAAGCTTTCTTT
TRBD2,TRBV4-2,-,TRBJ2-5,CASSQSHSGGEETQYF,TGTGCCAGCAGCCAATCTCATAGCGGGGGGGAAGAGACCCAGTACTTC
-,TRBV12-2,-,TRBJ2-3,CASRLAGVASTDTQYF,TGTGCAAGTCGCTTAGCGGGGGTTGCTAGCACAGATACGCAGTATTTT